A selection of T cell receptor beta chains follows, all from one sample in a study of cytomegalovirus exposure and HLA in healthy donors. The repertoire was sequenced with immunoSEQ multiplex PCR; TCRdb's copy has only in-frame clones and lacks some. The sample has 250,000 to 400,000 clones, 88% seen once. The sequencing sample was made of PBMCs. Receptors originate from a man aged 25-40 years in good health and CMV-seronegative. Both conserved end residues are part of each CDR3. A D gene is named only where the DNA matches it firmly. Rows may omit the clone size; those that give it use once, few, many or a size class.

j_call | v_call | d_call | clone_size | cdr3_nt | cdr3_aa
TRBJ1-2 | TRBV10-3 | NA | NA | TGTGCCATCAGTGAATCCAATTATGGCTACACCTTC | CAISESNYGYTF
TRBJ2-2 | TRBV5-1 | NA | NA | TGCGCCAGCAGCAGGTCAGGGGCCGGGACCGGGGAGCTGTTTTTT | CASSRSGAGTGELFF
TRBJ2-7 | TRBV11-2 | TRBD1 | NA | TGTGCCAGCAGCTTAGATCTGGCGACAGGGCCGTCCTCCTACGAGCAGTACTTC | CASSLDLATGPSSYEQYF
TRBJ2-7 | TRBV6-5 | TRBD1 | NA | TGTGCCAGCAGTGAAGGGACAGGTGCCTACGAGCAGTACTTC | CASSEGTGAYEQYF
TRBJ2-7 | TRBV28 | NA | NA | TGTGCCAGCAGTCCCATAGCGGTGCAGGCCTACGAGCAGTACTTC | CASSPIAVQAYEQYF
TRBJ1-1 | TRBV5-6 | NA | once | TGTGCCAGCCGTATCTCCGGGGACACTGAAGCTTTCTTT | CASRISGDTEAFF
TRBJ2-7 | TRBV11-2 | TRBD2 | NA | TGTGCCAGCAGCACCTGGAGGACTAGCGGGGCTTCCTACGAGCAGTACTTC | CASSTWRTSGASYEQYF
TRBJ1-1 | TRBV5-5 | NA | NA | TGTGCCAGCAGCTTTAAGGCGGCGGGGGACACTGAAGCTTTCTTT | CASSFKAAGDTEAFF
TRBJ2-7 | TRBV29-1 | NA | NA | TGCAGCGTTACGGACACCGGGAGCTCCTACGAGCAGTACTTC | CSVTDTGSSYEQYF
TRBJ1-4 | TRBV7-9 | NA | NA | TGTGCCAGCAGCCCCTGGACGGGAGGAGATGAAAAACTGTTTTTT | CASSPWTGGDEKLFF
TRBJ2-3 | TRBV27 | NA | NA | TGTGCCAGCAGTTCCCCCCCTAGTGCCACAGATACGCAGTATTTT | CASSSPPSATDTQYF
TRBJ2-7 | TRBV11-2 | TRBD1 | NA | TGTGCCAGCAGCTTAGATAGGGGGCTTCGTGAGCAGTACTTC | CASSLDRGLREQYF
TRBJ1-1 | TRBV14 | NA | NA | TGTGCCAGCAGCCAGTTTCGGAACACTGAAGCTTTCTTT | CASSQFRNTEAFF
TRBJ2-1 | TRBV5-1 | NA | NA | TGCGCCAGCAGCTTAGCGAATGAGCAGTTCTTC | CASSLANEQFF
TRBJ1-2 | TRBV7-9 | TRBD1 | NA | TGTGCCAGCAGACAAGGACAGGGAGAAGATGGCTACACCTTC | CASRQGQGEDGYTF
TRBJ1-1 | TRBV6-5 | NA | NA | TGTGCCAGCAGTTACAGGGGCGGGAACACTGAAGCTTTCTTT | CASSYRGGNTEAFF
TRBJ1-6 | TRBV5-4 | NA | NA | TGTGCCAGCAGCGGCGGAGGCAGTACTAATTCACCCCTCCACTTT | CASSGGGSTNSPLHF
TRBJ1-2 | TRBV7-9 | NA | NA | TGTGCCAGCAGCCCCTGGACAGTCAACTATGGCTACACCTTC | CASSPWTVNYGYTF
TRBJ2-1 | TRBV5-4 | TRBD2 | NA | TGTGCCAGCAGCCCAGCCCGGGGACTAGTCGATGAGCAGTTCTTC | CASSPARGLVDEQFF
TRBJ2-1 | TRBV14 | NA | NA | TGTGCCAGCAGCCAAGTCAGCTCCTACAATGAGCAGTTCTTC | CASSQVSSYNEQFF
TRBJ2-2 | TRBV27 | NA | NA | TGTGCCAGCAGTCGGTTGGTCAGGGCCAACACCGGGGAGCTGTTTTTT | CASSRLVRANTGELFF
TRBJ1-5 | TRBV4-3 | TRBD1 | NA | TGCGCCAGCAGCCAAGATAACAGACAGGGCGGGCCCCAGCATTTT | CASSQDNRQGGPQHF
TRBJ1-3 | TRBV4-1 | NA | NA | TGCGCCAGCAGCCAAGAAGTAAGTCAGGGCTCTGGAAACACCATATATTTT | CASSQEVSQGSGNTIYF